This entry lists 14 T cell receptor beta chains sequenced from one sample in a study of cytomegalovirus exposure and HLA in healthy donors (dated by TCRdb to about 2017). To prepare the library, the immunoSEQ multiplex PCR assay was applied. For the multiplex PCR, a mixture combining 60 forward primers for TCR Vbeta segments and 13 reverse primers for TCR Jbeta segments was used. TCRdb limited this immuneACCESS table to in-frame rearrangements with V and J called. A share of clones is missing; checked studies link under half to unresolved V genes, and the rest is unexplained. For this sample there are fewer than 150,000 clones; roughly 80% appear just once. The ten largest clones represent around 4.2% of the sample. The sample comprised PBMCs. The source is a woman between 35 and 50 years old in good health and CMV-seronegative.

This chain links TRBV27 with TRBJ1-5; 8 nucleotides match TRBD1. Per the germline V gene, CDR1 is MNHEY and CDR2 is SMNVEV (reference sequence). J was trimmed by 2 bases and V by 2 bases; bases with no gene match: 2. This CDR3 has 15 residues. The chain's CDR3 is CASSLRGQGNQPQHF. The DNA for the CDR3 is TGTGCCAGCAGTTTAAGGGGACAGGGCAATCAGCCCCAGCATTTT.

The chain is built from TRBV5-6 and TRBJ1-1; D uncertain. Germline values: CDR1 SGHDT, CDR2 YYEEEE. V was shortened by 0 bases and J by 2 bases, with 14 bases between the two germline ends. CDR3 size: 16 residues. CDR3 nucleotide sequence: TGTGCCAGCAGCTTGGCCTTCGGAGGGATTAACACTGAAGCTTTCTTT. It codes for CASSLAFGGINTEAFF. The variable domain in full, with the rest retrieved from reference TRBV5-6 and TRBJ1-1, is DAGVTQSPTHLIKTRGQQVTLRCSPKSGHDTVSWYQQALGQGPQFIFQYYEEEERQRGNFPDRFSGHQFPNYSSELNVNALLLGDSALYLCASSLAFGGINTEAFFGQGTRLTVV.

CDR3 sequence: CATTTGLIMNTEAFF. Here the CDR3 DNA reads TGTGCCACCACGACGGGACTCATTATGAACACTGAAGCTTTCTTT. This chain connects TRBV18 to TRBJ1-1; the D gene is possibly TRBD1 (5 bases). This CDR3 comprises 15 residues. CDR1 and CDR2 from the germline V gene are KGHSH and LQKENI. Trimming removed 10 bases from V and 0 bases from J, with 18 bases in between.

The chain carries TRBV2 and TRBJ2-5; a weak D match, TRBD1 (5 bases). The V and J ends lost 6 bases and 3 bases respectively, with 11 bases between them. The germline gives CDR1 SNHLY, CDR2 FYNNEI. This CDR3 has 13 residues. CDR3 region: CASRGRVEETQYF. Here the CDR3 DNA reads TGTGCCAGCAGGGGCAGGGTTGAAGAGACCCAGTACTTC.

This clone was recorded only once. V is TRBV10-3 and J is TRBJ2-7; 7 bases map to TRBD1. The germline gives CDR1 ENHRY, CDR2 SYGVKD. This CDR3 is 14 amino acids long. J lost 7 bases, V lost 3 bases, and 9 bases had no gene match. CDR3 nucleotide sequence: TGTGCCATCAGTGATGACAGGGTTATTTATGAGCAGTACTTC. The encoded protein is CAISDDRVIYEQYF.

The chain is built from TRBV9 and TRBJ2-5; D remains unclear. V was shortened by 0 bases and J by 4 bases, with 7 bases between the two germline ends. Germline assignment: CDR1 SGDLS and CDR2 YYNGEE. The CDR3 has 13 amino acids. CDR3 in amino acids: CASSVGVRETQYF. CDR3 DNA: TGTGCCAGCAGCGTAGGAGTCCGAGAGACCCAGTACTTC.

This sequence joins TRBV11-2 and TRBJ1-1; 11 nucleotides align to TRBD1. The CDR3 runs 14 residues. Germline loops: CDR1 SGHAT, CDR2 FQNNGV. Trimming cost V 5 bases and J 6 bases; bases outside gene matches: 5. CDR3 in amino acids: CASSTGQGVPEAFF. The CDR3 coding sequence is TGTGCCAGCAGCACGGGACAGGGGGTACCTGAAGCTTTCTTT. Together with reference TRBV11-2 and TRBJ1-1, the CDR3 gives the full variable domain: EAGVAQSPRYKIIEKRQSVAFWCNPISGHATLYWYQQILGQGPKLLIQFQNNGVVDDSQLPKDRFSAERLKGVDSTLKIQPAKLEDSAVYLCASSTGQGVPEAFFGQGTRLTVV.

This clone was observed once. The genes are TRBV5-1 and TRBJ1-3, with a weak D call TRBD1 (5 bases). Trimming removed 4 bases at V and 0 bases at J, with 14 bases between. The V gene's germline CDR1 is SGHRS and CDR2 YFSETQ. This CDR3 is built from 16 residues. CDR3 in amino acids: CASSARTSSSGNTIYF. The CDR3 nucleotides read TGCGCCAGCAGCGCCAGGACATCAAGCTCTGGAAACACCATATATTTT.

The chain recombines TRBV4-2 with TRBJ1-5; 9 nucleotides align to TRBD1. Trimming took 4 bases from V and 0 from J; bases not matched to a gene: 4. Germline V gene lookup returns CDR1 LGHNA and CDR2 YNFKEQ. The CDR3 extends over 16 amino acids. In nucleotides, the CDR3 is TGTGCCAGCAGCCCCCGGGACAGGGATAGCAATCAGCCCCAGCATTTT. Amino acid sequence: CASSPRDRDSNQPQHF.

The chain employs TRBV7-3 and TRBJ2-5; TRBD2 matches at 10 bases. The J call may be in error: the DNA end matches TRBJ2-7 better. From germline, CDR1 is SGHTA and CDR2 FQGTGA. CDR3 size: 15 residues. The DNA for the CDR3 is TGTGCCAGCAGCCCCTCGAGCGGGAGGGCCTACGAGCAGTACTTC. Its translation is CASSPSSGRAYEQYF.

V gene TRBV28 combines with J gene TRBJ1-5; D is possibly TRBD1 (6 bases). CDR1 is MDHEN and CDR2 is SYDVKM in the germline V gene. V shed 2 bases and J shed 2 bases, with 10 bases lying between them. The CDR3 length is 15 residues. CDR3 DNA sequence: TGTGCCAGCAGTTTAATCAGGGGCGGCAATCAGCCCCAGCATTTT. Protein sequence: CASSLIRGGNQPQHF. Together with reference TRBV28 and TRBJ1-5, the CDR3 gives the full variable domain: DVKVTQSSRYLVKRTGEKVFLECVQDMDHENMFWYRQDPGLGLRLIYFSYDVKMKEKGDIPEGYSVSREKKERFSLILESASTNQTSMYLCASSLIRGGNQPQHFGDGTRLSIL.

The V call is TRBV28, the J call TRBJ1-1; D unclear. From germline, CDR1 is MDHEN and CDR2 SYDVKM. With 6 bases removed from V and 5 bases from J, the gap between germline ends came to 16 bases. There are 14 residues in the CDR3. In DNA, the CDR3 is TGTGCCAGCAGGCCCACGGGGTCGGGGACTGAAGCTTTCTTT. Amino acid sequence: CASRPTGSGTEAFF.

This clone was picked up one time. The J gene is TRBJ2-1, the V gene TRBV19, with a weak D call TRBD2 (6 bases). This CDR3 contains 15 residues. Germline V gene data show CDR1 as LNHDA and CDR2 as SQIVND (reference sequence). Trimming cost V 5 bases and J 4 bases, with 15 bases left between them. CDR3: CASSAGTLLYNEQFF. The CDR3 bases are TGTGCCAGTAGTGCCGGGACTCTTTTGTACAATGAGCAGTTCTTC.

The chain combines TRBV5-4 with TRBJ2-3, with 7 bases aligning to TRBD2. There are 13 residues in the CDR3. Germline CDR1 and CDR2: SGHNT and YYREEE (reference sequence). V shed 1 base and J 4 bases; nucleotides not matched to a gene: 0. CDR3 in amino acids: CASSLTSADTQYF. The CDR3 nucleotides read TGTGCCAGCAGCTTGACTAGCGCAGATACGCAGTATTTT.